These 27 T cell receptor beta chains originate from one sample sequenced in a study of beta chain features in type 1 diabetes. Reverse transcribing all isolated RNA meant expressed TCRB transcripts were sequenced. Generated by immunoSEQ multiplex PCR, the TCRdb table keeps only in-frame clones and is missing some. The repertoire holds about 220,000 clones, with about a tenth as singletons. The sequenced sample was central memory CD4+ T cells from blood. These receptors were obtained from a man between 18 and 35 years old in good health.

Only a few counts were recorded for this clone. CDR3 sequence (DNA): TGTGCCAGCAGTGATCAATTGGAGTCTTCGCAGTATTTT. This sequence encodes CASSDQLESSQYF. The chain couples TRBV6-1 to TRBJ2-3; no clear D gene. Germline-derived CDR1 and CDR2 are MNHNS and SASEGT. The V end lost 3 bases, the J end lost 10 bases, and 14 bases lay between the germline ends. This CDR3 is built from 13 residues.

The chain uses TRBV7-2 and TRBJ2-3, with 10 bases lining up with TRBD2. From germline, CDR1 is SGHTA and CDR2 FQGNSA. The V and J ends lost 0 bases and 0 bases, in that order; junction bases with no gene match: 6. This CDR3 contains 18 residues. In nucleotides, the CDR3 is TGTGCCAGCAGCTTAGCGCCTAGCGGGGGAACTAGCACAGATACGCAGTATTTT. Protein product: CASSLAPSGGTSTDTQYF.

This clone was observed at least ten times. The gene calls are TRBV29-1 and TRBJ2-7, with 8 positions matching TRBD1. This CDR3 is built from 13 residues. Germline trimming cut 1 base from V and 7 bases from J; bases unmatched to any gene: 6. The germline V gene encodes CDR1 SQVTM and CDR2 ANQGSEA. CDR3 sequence reads: CSVEVNTGGEQYF. The CDR3 region has the DNA TGCAGCGTTGAAGTCAATACAGGGGGAGAGCAGTACTTC.

A few counts support this clone. One junction end does not reproduce the germline sequence, and a read error may be involved. The chain has TRBV7-9 and TRBJ2-1, with D maybe TRBD1 (6 bases). Germline loops: CDR1 SEHNR, CDR2 FQNEAQ (reference sequence). The CDR3 runs to 14 residues. The CDR3 DNA sequence: TGTGCCAGCAGCTTAGTTGCAGGGGATTGGGCTTTTGTCTTC. Translation gives CASSLVAGDWAFVF.

The chain combines TRBV5-1 with TRBJ1-1, with unresolved D. The V end lost 4 bases, the J end lost 5 bases, and 15 bases lay between the germline ends. Germline V gene lookup returns CDR1 SGHRS and CDR2 YFSETQ. The CDR3 loop spans 14 amino acids. The CDR3 region is CASSPRSGRTEAFF. The CDR3 region has the DNA TGCGCCAGCAGCCCCAGGTCCGGTCGTACTGAAGCTTTCTTT.

The rearrangement uses TRBV28 and TRBJ2-7; 7 bases are a match to TRBD1. This CDR3 is built from 13 residues. V shed 5 bases, J shed 4 bases, and the junction held 5 bases outside the gene matches. From germline, CDR1 is MDHEN and CDR2 SYDVKM. CDR3 bases: TGTGCCAGCAGTACACAGGGGCGGTACGAGCAGTACTTC. Its protein is CASSTQGRYEQYF.

The V gene is TRBV9, the J gene TRBJ2-3, with 9 positions matching TRBD1. CDR1 is SGDLS and CDR2 is YYNGEE in the germline V gene. The length of the CDR3 is 15 residues. V shed 3 bases and J 2 bases; nucleotides not matched to a gene: 4. CDR3 nucleotides: TGTGCCAGCAGCGCCCGGGACAGGGACACAGATACGCAGTATTTT. This gives the protein CASSARDRDTDTQYF.

There are a few counts of this clone. Other DNA variants within this sample encode the same CDR3. The CDR3 here is CASSLGASGANVLTF. The DNA for the CDR3 is TGTGCCAGCAGCTTGGGAGCGTCTGGGGCCAACGTCCTGACTTTC. This chain links TRBV5-6 with TRBJ2-6; D unresolved. V lost 0 bases, J lost 1 base, and 5 bases lay in between. CDR3 size: 15 residues. Germline lookup yields CDR1 SGHDT and CDR2 YYEEEE.

V and J are TRBV6-6 and TRBJ2-3; a possible D gene is TRBD1 (6 bases). The CDR3 spans 15 residues. Germline V CDR1 and CDR2: MNHNY, SVGAGI (reference sequence). V was shortened by 4 bases and J by 5 bases, with 16 bases between the two germline ends. The DNA of the CDR3 is TGTGCCAGCAGTTCCCGAGGGGGTGGAAAAGATACGCAGTATTTT. As protein: CASSSRGGGKDTQYF.

The chain links TRBV18 to TRBJ2-5; unclear D gene. V lost 3 bases, J lost 5 bases, and 10 bases lay in between. CDR1 is KGHSH, CDR2 LQKENI, per germline. The CDR3 length is 13 residues. CDR3 loop: CASSPERAETQYF. The CDR3 nucleotides read TGTGCCAGCTCACCGGAACGGGCGGAGACCCAGTACTTC.

The chain employs TRBV18 and TRBJ1-1; 7 nucleotides agree with TRBD1. J was trimmed by 2 bases and V by 6 bases; bases with no gene match: 6. CDR3 length: 14 residues. Germline V gene lookup returns CDR1 KGHSH and CDR2 LQKENI. The CDR3 sequence is CASSVYRGNTEAFF. The DNA of the CDR3 is TGTGCCAGCTCCGTCTACAGGGGAAACACTGAAGCTTTCTTT.

This clone has a handful of counts. This chain links TRBV7-2 with TRBJ2-7; no definite D call. CDR3 size: 14 residues. The germline V gene encodes CDR1 SGHTA and CDR2 FQGNSA. V was pared by 1 base and J by 2 bases, with 9 bases between. Here the CDR3 reads CASSLVGYTYEQYF. The CDR3 nucleotides read TGTGCCAGCAGCTTAGTGGGTTACACCTACGAGCAGTACTTC.

This clone was seen only a few times. The rearrangement joins TRBV19 to TRBJ2-4; the D is unclear. Trimming took 4 bases from V and 5 from J, leaving 6 bases between them. The germline CDR1 and CDR2 sequences are LNHDA and SQIVND (reference sequence). The CDR3 spans 12 residues. The CDR3 region is CASSNLQNIQYF. In DNA form, the CDR3 reads TGTGCCAGTAGTAATTTGCAAAACATTCAGTACTTC.

This clone has at least ten counts. The J gene is TRBJ1-4, the V gene TRBV30, with D uncertain. The V and J ends lost 3 bases and 6 bases respectively, with 14 bases between them. The germline gives CDR1 GTSNPN, CDR2 SVGIG (reference sequence). The CDR3 is 14 amino acids. The CDR3 coding sequence is TGTGCCTGGAGAGCAGCCGGGAGCTATGAAAAACTGTTTTTT. Its translation: CAWRAAGSYEKLFF. Based on the CDR3 plus reference TRBV30 and TRBJ1-4, the full variable domain is SQTIHQWPATLVQPVGSPLSLECTVEGTSNPNLYWYRQAAGRGLQLLFYSVGIGQISSEVPQNLSASRPQDRQFILSSKKLLLSDSGFYLCAWRAAGSYEKLFFGSGTQLSVL.

The gene calls are TRBV7-2 and TRBJ1-1; no clear D gene. The CDR3 totals 13 residues. Trimming pared 5 bases from V and 1 base from J, leaving 8 bases between. CDR1 is SGHTA and CDR2 is FQGNSA in the germline V gene. The CDR3: CASSPVWNTEAFF. CDR3 DNA: TGTGCCAGCAGCCCCGTCTGGAACACTGAAGCTTTCTTT.

The chain is built from TRBV7-9 and TRBJ2-1, with TRBD2 matching over 9 bases. This CDR3 comprises 15 residues. Losses at the gene ends were 0 bases for V and 7 bases for J; bases not matched to a gene: 4. The germline V gene encodes CDR1 SEHNR and CDR2 FQNEAQ (reference sequence). The CDR3 bases are TGTGCCAGCAGCTTAGCAGCGGGAGGAGCAAATGAGCAGTTCTTC. Its protein is CASSLAAGGANEQFF.

Many counts were recorded for this clone. The chain employs TRBV7-2 and TRBJ2-7, with 9 nucleotides matching TRBD1. Trimming took 6 bases from V and 7 from J; bases not matched to a gene: 10. The germline gives CDR1 SGHTA, CDR2 FQGNSA. CDR3 size: 14 residues. The CDR3 loop is CASRSRDRAGEQYF. CDR3 DNA: TGTGCCAGCAGATCCCGGGACAGGGCGGGGGAGCAGTACTTC.

This clone showed up just a few times. The rearrangement links TRBV30 to TRBJ2-4; D may match TRBD1 or TRBD2 (5 bases each). CDR1 GTSNPN and CDR2 SVGIG come from the germline V gene (reference sequence). Trimming cost V 4 bases and J 0 bases, with 10 bases left between them. The CDR3 is 14 amino acids. The CDR3 reads CAWTPGLAKNIQYF. In nucleotides, the CDR3 is TGTGCCTGGACCCCGGGGCTAGCCAAAAACATTCAGTACTTC.

This CDR3 reads CASSEKRSTDTQYF. The CDR3 region has the DNA TGTGCCAGCTCGGAAAAGAGGAGCACAGATACGCAGTATTTT. The V call is TRBV6-4, the J call TRBJ2-3; D gene ambiguous. Germline CDR1 is MRHNA and CDR2 is SNTAGT. V shed 8 bases and J shed 0 bases, with 12 bases lying between them. The CDR3 runs 14 residues.

This clone was detected a few times. The chain employs TRBV29-1 and TRBJ2-1, with TRBD2 identical over 11 bases. The V gene end was trimmed by 6 bases and the J gene end by 7 bases; junction bases not matched to a gene: 11. Germline V gives CDR1 SQVTM, CDR2 ANQGSEA. This CDR3 has 15 residues. The CDR3 nucleotides read TGCAGCGTGACAAAACTAGCGGGAGTGATAAATGAGCAGTTCTTC. It codes for CSVTKLAGVINEQFF.

The chain carries TRBV6-1 and TRBJ2-3, with a tentative D call TRBD2 (6 bases). CDR3 length: 15 amino acids. Germline V gene lookup returns CDR1 MNHNS and CDR2 SASEGT. V was pared by 8 bases and J by 2 bases, with 17 bases between. CDR3 sequence (DNA): TGTGCCAGCCGTAACGGTCGGGAGCCCACAGATACGCAGTATTTT. It encodes CASRNGREPTDTQYF.

This clone has only a few counts. The chain combines TRBV9 with TRBJ2-5; D not resolved. Germline values: CDR1 SGDLS, CDR2 YYNGEE. This CDR3 comprises 14 residues. V gave up 1 base and J gave up 4 bases, with 11 bases separating them. CDR3 amino acids: CASSVRPGIETQYF. Written as DNA, the CDR3 is TGTGCCAGCAGCGTACGGCCAGGAATAGAGACCCAGTACTTC.

This clone has only a few counts. The genes are TRBV29-1 and TRBJ1-5; D possibly corresponds to TRBD1 (5 bases). CDR1 is SQVTM and CDR2 is ANQGSEA in the germline V gene. The length of the CDR3 is 13 residues. V shed 6 bases and J shed 9 bases, with 18 bases lying between them. CDR3 amino acids: CSVENTGGGPQHF. The CDR3 coding sequence is TGCAGCGTCGAAAACACTGGTGGGGGGCCCCAGCATTTT.

The chain joins TRBV25-1 to TRBJ1-2; no definite D call. CDR1 and CDR2 (germline): MGHDK, SYGVNS. The CDR3 is 12 amino acids. V lost 4 bases and J 4 bases, leaving 7 bases between the germline ends. DNA of the CDR3: TGTGCCAGCAGTGTTCAGGCCTATGGCTACACCTTC. This sequence encodes CASSVQAYGYTF.

This clone was detected a few times. This rearrangement joins TRBV7-9 to TRBJ2-7; tentatively, D is TRBD1 (6 bases). The germline V and J ends were trimmed by 1 base and 6 bases, with 10 bases remaining between them. Per the germline V gene, CDR1 is SEHNR and CDR2 is FQNEAQ (reference sequence). The CDR3 sequence is 13 residues long. In nucleotides, the CDR3 is TGTGCCAGCAGCTTAGACAGGGCAATCGAGCAGTACTTC. Protein sequence: CASSLDRAIEQYF.

The V call is TRBV30, the J call TRBJ2-3; TRBD2 agrees at 11 bases. Germline V gene lookup returns CDR1 GTSNPN and CDR2 SVGIG (reference sequence). This CDR3 has 14 amino acids. Unmatched junction bases numbered 5, after V lost 5 bases and J lost 4 bases. The CDR3 is CAWETSGKSDTQYF. The CDR3 nucleotides read TGTGCCTGGGAGACTAGCGGGAAGTCAGATACGCAGTATTTT.

V usage is TRBV9 and J usage is TRBJ2-3; D remains unclear. The CDR3 runs to 15 residues. In germline, CDR1 is SGDLS, CDR2 YYNGEE. Trimming removed 0 bases at V and 4 bases at J, with 12 bases between. CDR3 nucleotide sequence: TGTGCCAGCAGCGTAGCCGGAGTTGGCGCAGATACGCAGTATTTT. Its translation: CASSVAGVGADTQYF.